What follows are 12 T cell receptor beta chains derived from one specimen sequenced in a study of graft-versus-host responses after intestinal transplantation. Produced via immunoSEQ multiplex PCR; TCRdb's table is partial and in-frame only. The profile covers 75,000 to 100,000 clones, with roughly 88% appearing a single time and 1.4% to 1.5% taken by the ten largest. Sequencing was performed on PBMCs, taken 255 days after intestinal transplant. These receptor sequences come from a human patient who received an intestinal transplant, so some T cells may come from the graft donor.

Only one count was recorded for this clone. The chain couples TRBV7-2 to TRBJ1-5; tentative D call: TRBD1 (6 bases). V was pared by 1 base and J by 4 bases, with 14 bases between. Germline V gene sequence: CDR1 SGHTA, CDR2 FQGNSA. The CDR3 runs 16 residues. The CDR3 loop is CASSLGGTGTNQPQHF. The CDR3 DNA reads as TGTGCCAGCAGCTTAGGTGGTACAGGGACTAATCAGCCCCAGCATTTT.

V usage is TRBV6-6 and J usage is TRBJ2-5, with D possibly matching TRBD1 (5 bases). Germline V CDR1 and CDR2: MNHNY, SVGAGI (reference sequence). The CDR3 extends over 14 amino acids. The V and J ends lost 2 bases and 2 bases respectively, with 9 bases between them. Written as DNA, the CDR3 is TGTGCCAGCAGTTACAGACAGTCTCAAGAGACCCAGTACTTC. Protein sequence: CASSYRQSQETQYF.

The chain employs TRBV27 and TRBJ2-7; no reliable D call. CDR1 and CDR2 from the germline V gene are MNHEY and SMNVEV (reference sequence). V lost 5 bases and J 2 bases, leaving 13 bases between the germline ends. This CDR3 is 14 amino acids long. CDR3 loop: CASSVTSPAYEQYF. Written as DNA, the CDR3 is TGTGCCAGCAGTGTTACGAGCCCGGCCTACGAGCAGTACTTC.

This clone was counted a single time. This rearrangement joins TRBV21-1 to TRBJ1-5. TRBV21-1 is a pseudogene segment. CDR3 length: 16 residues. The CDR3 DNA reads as TGTGCCAGCAGCAAAGTGAGTAGAGAAGGCAATCAGCCCCAGCATTTT. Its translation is CASSKVSREGNQPQHF.

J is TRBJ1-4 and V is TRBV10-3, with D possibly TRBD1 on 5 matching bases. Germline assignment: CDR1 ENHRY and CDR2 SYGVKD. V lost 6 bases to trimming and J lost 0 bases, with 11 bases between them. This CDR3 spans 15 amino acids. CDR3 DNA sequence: TGTGCCATCAGCCAGGGTGAAGCAACTAATGAAAAACTGTTTTTT. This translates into CAISQGEATNEKLFF.

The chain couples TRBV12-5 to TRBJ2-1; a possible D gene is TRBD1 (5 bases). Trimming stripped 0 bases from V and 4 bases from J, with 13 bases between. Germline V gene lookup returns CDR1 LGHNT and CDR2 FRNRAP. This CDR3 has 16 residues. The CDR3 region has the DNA TGTGCTAGTGGTTTGGTACTGGGGAAGGGGTACAATGAGCAGTTCTTC. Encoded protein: CASGLVLGKGYNEQFF.

CDR3 loop: CASSLLSGSEQYF. The CDR3 region has the DNA TGTGCCAGCAGCTTACTTTCAGGGAGCGAGCAGTACTTC. The rearrangement uses TRBV11-3 and TRBJ2-7; D might be TRBD1 or TRBD2, each matching 5 bases. The germline V and J ends were trimmed by 2 bases and 6 bases, with 11 bases remaining between them. The CDR3 sequence is 13 residues long. Germline assignment: CDR1 SGHNT and CDR2 YENEEA.

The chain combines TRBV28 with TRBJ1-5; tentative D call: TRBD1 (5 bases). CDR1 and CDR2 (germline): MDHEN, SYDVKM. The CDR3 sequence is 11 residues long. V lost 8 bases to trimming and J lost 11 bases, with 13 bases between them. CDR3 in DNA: TGTGCCAGCGGGGTGGTGGGGGCCCAGCATTTT. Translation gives CASGVVGAQHF.

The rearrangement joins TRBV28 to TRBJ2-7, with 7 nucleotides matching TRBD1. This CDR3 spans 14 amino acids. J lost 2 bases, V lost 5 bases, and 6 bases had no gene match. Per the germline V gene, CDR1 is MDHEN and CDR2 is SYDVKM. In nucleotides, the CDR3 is TGTGCCAGCAGTCCTCGGGACAGAGCCTACGAGCAGTACGTC. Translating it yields CASSPRDRAYEQYV.

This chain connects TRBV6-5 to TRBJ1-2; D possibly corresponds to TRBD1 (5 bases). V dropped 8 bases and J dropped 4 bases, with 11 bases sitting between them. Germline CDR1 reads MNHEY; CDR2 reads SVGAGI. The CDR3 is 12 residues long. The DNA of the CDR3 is TGTGCCAGCGGGGGTCCGTCCTATGGCTACACCTTC. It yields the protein CASGGPSYGYTF.

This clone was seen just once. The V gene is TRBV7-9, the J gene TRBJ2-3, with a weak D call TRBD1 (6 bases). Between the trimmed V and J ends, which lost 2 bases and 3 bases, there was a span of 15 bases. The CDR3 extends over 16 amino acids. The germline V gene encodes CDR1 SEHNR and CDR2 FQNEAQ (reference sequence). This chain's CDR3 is CASSLPDGGSTDTQYF. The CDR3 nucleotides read TGTGCCAGCAGCTTACCCGATGGGGGCTCGACAGATACGCAGTATTTT. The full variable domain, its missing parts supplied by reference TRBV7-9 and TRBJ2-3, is DTGVSQNPRHKITKRGQNVTFRCDPISEHNRLYWYRQTLGQGPEFLTYFQNEAQLEKSRLLSDRFSAERPKGSFSTLEIQRTEQGDSAMYLCASSLPDGGSTDTQYFGPGTRLTVL.

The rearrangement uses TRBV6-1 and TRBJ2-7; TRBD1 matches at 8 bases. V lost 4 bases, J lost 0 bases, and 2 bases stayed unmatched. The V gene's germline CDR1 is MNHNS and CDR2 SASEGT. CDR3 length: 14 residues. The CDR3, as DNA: TGTGCCAGCAGTGTAACAGGGGGCTCCTACGAGCAGTACTTC. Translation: CASSVTGGSYEQYF.